The 2 T cell receptor beta chains presented below share a single source sample, sequenced in a study of neurological immune-mediated disorders. TCRdb reanalysed the 5' RACE reads using MiXCR and keeps one entry per CDR3 protein. The table has tens of thousands of distinct CDR3 sequences, approximately 4.2% seen once. The sequenced sample was PBMCs. The receptors stem from a man aged 50 to 60 with multiple sclerosis.

This clonotype was detected only once. The germline gene is not matched at one end of the junction; a read error may be the cause. This rearrangement joins TRBV29-1 to TRBJ1-2; D gene uncertain. The CDR3 runs to 9 residues. Germline loops: CDR1 SQVTM, CDR2 ANQGSEA. CDR3 region: CIVADFQTF. For the CDR3, the DNA is TGCATCGTTGCGGACTTTCAGACCTTC.

The J gene is TRBJ1-2, the V gene TRBV10-3; D is unresolved. Germline V lookup: CDR1 ENHRY, CDR2 SYGVKD. The CDR3 length is 14 residues. With 3 bases removed from V and 6 bases from J, the gap between germline ends came to 14 bases. The DNA for the CDR3 is TGTGCCATCAGTGAAATGCCCGCCTGGAATGGCTACACCTTC. It is translated as CAISEMPAWNGYTF.